These T cell receptor beta chains were read from a single sample in a study of T cell responses to AZD1222 COVID-19 vaccine. The assay was immunoSEQ multiplex PCR, and TCRdb's table has in-frame clones only and misses some. The table records hundreds of thousands of clones, around 93% of them present only once. The material sequenced was peripheral blood, taken on day 0 of MenACWY control vaccination. These receptors were collected from an adult in good health. Both conserved end residues are part of each CDR3. Each record gives: J gene, D gene, V gene, CDR3 protein. The D gene is left open where the match is weak.

TRBJ2-3	TRBD1	TRBV14	CASSRRQGSTDTQYF
TRBJ1-4	.	TRBV11-2	CASSLGLGPNNEKLFF
TRBJ1-5	.	TRBV6-2/TRBV6-3	CASSYTANQPQHF
TRBJ2-5	.	TRBV7-9	CASSSGQTQYF
TRBJ1-5	.	TRBV30	CAWSGNYNQPQHF
TRBJ1-5	.	TRBV28	CASSTGRSNQPQHF
TRBJ1-6	TRBD1	TRBV7-2	CASSISPSDRSSYNSPLHF
TRBJ1-3	TRBD1	TRBV27	CASSLTGGSGNTIYF
TRBJ1-6	.	TRBV5-5	CASSPEGAGRSSPLHF
TRBJ1-2	.	TRBV6-5	CASSYGTHLSGYTF
TRBJ1-2	.	TRBV7-2	CASSSTSIGYTF
TRBJ1-1	TRBD1	TRBV30	CAWSAGTGANEAFF
TRBJ1-5	.	TRBV11-2	CASSAQGQPQHF
TRBJ1-1	.	TRBV5-1	CASSLGPENTEAFF
TRBJ2-3	TRBD2	TRBV2	CASREGERGAQYF
TRBJ2-7	.	TRBV28	CAVTAGQFHEQYF
TRBJ1-5	.	TRBV5-6	CASSLAGPVGGNQPQHF
TRBJ1-5	.	TRBV19	CASITGPGQPQHF
TRBJ1-4	.	TRBV19	CASSQGITNEKLFF
TRBJ2-7	.	TRBV30	CAWSVGGLVEQYF
TRBJ1-1	.	TRBV2	CASRGEPRTEAFF
TRBJ1-2	.	TRBV6-1	CASSEDSGVPMRGYTF
TRBJ2-1	.	TRBV6-5	CASSYSGSGVNEQFF
TRBJ1-2	TRBD1	TRBV19	CASSLLGTVYGYTF
TRBJ2-3	.	TRBV6-5	CASRGARGTDTQYF